Shown below are 30 T cell receptor beta chains from a single sample sequenced in a study of graft-versus-host responses after intestinal transplantation. Their antigen targets remain unknown. Here immunoSEQ multiplex PCR was the method, and the copy in TCRdb shows in-frame clones only, minus some. The table includes 45,000 to 50,000 clones, 92% detected once. The source material was unstimulated CD4+ T cells sorted from spleen or lymph node cells, sampled before transplant. These receptors all come from a human donor who was the organ donor for an intestinal transplant.

CDR3 sequence reads: CASSLLPGNYGYTF. In DNA, the CDR3 is TGTGCCAGCAGCTTGTTGCCAGGCAACTATGGCTACACCTTC. This chain joins TRBV5-6 and TRBJ1-2; D gene uncertain. V gave up 1 base and J gave up 2 bases, with 9 bases separating them. The germline V gene encodes CDR1 SGHDT and CDR2 YYEEEE. CDR3 length: 14 amino acids.

The chain recombines TRBV11-2 with TRBJ2-1; D gene unclear. Trimming removed 8 bases from V and 8 bases from J, with 16 bases in between. Germline CDR1 and CDR2: SGHAT and FQNNGV. The CDR3 runs to 13 residues. The CDR3: CASGHRVHHEQFF. The CDR3 DNA reads as TGTGCCAGCGGCCATAGGGTGCACCATGAGCAGTTCTTC. The full variable domain, completed using reference TRBV11-2 and TRBJ2-1, is EAGVAQSPRYKIIEKRQSVAFWCNPISGHATLYWYQQILGQGPKLLIQFQNNGVVDDSQLPKDRFSAERLKGVDSTLKIQPAKLEDSAVYLCASGHRVHHEQFFGPGTRLTVL.

The V gene is TRBV28, the J gene TRBJ2-1, with TRBD2 identical over 8 bases. Germline CDR1 reads MDHEN; CDR2 reads SYDVKM. V was clipped by 4 bases and J by 0 bases; unmatched bases: 8. This CDR3 comprises 17 residues. In nucleotides, the CDR3 is TGTGCCAGCAGTTCTCGACGAGCGGGAGACTCCTACAATGAGCAGTTCTTC. This gives the protein CASSSRRAGDSYNEQFF.

This rearrangement joins TRBV15 to TRBJ2-3, with D hard to call. The CDR3 covers 14 residues. Germline V lookup: CDR1 LNHNV, CDR2 YYDKDF (reference sequence). Trimming removed 0 bases from V and 6 bases from J, with 10 bases in between. The CDR3 coding sequence is TGTGCCACCAGCAGAGATTTAACAACGGATACGCAGTATTTT. It encodes CATSRDLTTDTQYF.

This clone was picked up one time. This chain uses TRBV7-2 with TRBJ2-3, with 7 bases fitting TRBD2. CDR1 is SGHTA and CDR2 is FQGNSA in the germline V gene. V shed 4 bases and J 3 bases; nucleotides not matched to a gene: 7. This CDR3 comprises 15 residues. The CDR3 coding sequence is TGTGCCAGCAGCTCCTCTGGCGGGAGAACAGATACGCAGTATTTT. Translated: CASSSSGGRTDTQYF.

This chain uses TRBV30 with TRBJ1-1; D unresolved. Trimming stripped 3 bases from V and 5 bases from J, with 13 bases between. The length of the CDR3 is 13 residues. Germline CDR1 GTSNPN, CDR2 SVGIG (reference sequence). The CDR3 DNA sequence: TGTGCCTGGAGATACGGCTTTCGAACTGAAGCTTTCTTT. Encoded protein: CAWRYGFRTEAFF.

The rearrangement joins TRBV5-4 to TRBJ2-3; no clear D gene. The CDR3 is 12 amino acids. The ends were cut back, 2 bases at V and 3 bases at J, with 4 bases in the middle. Germline V gene lookup returns CDR1 SGHNT and CDR2 YYREEE (reference sequence). The CDR3, as DNA: TGTGCCAGCAGCTTTCGGACAGATACGCAGTATTTT. Amino acid sequence: CASSFRTDTQYF.

This clone appeared a single time. At one boundary the junction diverges from the germline segment, which might be a read error. This chain connects TRBV30 to TRBJ1-4; D call uncertain. Per germline, CDR1 GTSNPN and CDR2 SVGIG (reference sequence). The CDR3 covers 13 residues. CDR3 in amino acids: CAWSVTPNEKLFF. The CDR3 coding sequence is TGTGCCTGGAGTGTAACCCCTAACGAAAAACTGTTTTTT.

Worth noting for this clone: One end of the junction fails to match germline, which may point to a read error. J is TRBJ2-1 and V is TRBV30; either TRBD1 or TRBD2 may supply D (6 bases each). The CDR3 covers 19 residues. The germline CDR1 and CDR2 sequences are GTSNPN and SVGIG (reference sequence). The CDR3 loop is CAWSAWGLEYRVQPNERFF. The CDR3 nucleotides read TGTGCCTGGAGTGCGTGGGGACTGGAGTACAGGGTTCAACCCAATGAGCGGTTCTTC.

This chain connects TRBV19 to TRBJ1-5; D might be TRBD1 (5 bases). This CDR3 spans 17 amino acids. Trimming shortened V by 4 bases and J by 3 bases, and 19 bases separated the two germline ends. The V gene's germline CDR1 is LNHDA and CDR2 SQIVND (reference sequence). This CDR3 reads CASSTLPEGPFNQPQHF. CDR3 nucleotides: TGTGCCAGTAGTACTCTTCCAGAGGGGCCCTTCAATCAGCCCCAGCATTTT.

The chain links TRBV5-6 to TRBJ1-2; D gene ambiguous. In germline, CDR1 is SGHDT, CDR2 YYEEEE. The germline V and J ends were trimmed by 5 bases and 0 bases, with 8 bases remaining between them. The length of the CDR3 is 13 residues. The DNA of the CDR3 is TGTGCCAGCAGTAACATATCTAACTATGGCTACACCTTC. Translated: CASSNISNYGYTF.

This chain connects TRBV6-1 to TRBJ1-5, with D possibly matching TRBD1 (6 bases). This CDR3 comprises 13 residues. From germline, CDR1 is MNHNS and CDR2 SASEGT. The V and J ends lost 4 bases and 2 bases respectively, with 6 bases between them. For the CDR3, the DNA is TGTGCCAGCAGTGCAGGGGGCAATCAGCCCCAGCATTTT. Its protein is CASSAGGNQPQHF.

The chain joins TRBV30 to TRBJ2-1; TRBD2 matches 7 bases. V lost 0 bases to trimming and J lost 6 bases; unmatched junction nucleotides: 2. The CDR3 covers 13 residues. Looked up from germline, CDR1 is GTSNPN and CDR2 is SVGIG (reference sequence). CDR3 sequence (DNA): TGTGCCTGGAGTGTAGGGACTATCAATGAGCAGTTCTTC. As protein: CAWSVGTINEQFF.

The chain carries TRBV28 and TRBJ1-5, with TRBD1 as a possible D gene (5 bases). This CDR3 is built from 13 residues. Germline V gene lookup returns CDR1 MDHEN and CDR2 SYDVKM. V lost 3 bases and J lost 3, with 6 bases in between. The CDR3, as DNA: TGTGCCAGCAGTTTGGACAACAATCAGCCCCAGCATTTT. It translates to CASSLDNNQPQHF. The full variable domain, in which reference TRBV28 and TRBJ1-5 provide the parts outside the CDR3, is DVKVTQSSRYLVKRTGEKVFLECVQDMDHENMFWYRQDPGLGLRLIYFSYDVKMKEKGDIPEGYSVSREKKERFSLILESASTNQTSMYLCASSLDNNQPQHFGDGTRLSIL.

This clone was picked up a small number of times. The rearrangement uses TRBV5-6 and TRBJ2-3; D not resolved. The CDR3 runs to 12 residues. Trimming left V 0 bases short and J 5 bases short, with 4 bases between. Germline CDR1 is SGHDT and CDR2 is YYEEEE. The CDR3 coding sequence is TGTGCCAGCAGCTTGGGGGGAGATACGCAGTATTTT. Its translation is CASSLGGDTQYF.

Only one count was recorded for this clone. This chain connects TRBV4-3 to TRBJ2-7, with D perhaps TRBD2 (6 bases). The CDR3 consists of 15 residues. CDR1 is LGHNA and CDR2 is YSLEER in the germline V gene. V was trimmed by 5 bases and J by 2 bases, leaving 16 bases between them. Here the CDR3 DNA reads TGCGCCAGCAGCGGCGCGGTAGCGGAAACCTACGAGCAGTACTTC. Translation: CASSGAVAETYEQYF.

This chain uses TRBV28 with TRBJ2-5, with 11 nucleotides matching TRBD1. After removal of 6 bases from V and 5 bases from J, the junction contained 8 bases not matched to a gene. The CDR3 is made up of 15 amino acids. In germline, CDR1 is MDHEN, CDR2 SYDVKM. CDR3 amino acids: CASRGDRGAVETQYF. DNA for the CDR3: TGTGCCAGCAGAGGGGACAGGGGGGCGGTGGAGACCCAGTACTTC.

The V gene is TRBV7-8, the J gene TRBJ2-1; no clear D gene. With 2 bases removed from V and 3 bases from J, the gap between germline ends came to 5 bases. Germline CDR1 is SGHVS and CDR2 is FQNEAQ. The CDR3 extends over 13 amino acids. CDR3 bases: TGTGCCAGCAGCTTAAACGGCTACAATGAGCAGTTCTTC. It specifies CASSLNGYNEQFF.

The rearrangement links TRBV5-4 to TRBJ2-5, with D perhaps matching TRBD1 (6 bases). The V and J ends lost 4 bases and 0 bases respectively, with 25 bases between them. The CDR3 sequence is 19 residues long. Germline V CDR1 and CDR2: SGHNT, YYREEE (reference sequence). The CDR3, as DNA: TGTGCCAGCAGCCCAAGAACCCCACAGATCAGGGGACACCAAGAGACCCAGTACTTC. As protein: CASSPRTPQIRGHQETQYF.

The count of this clone is one. This chain links TRBV7-8 with TRBJ2-7; weak D call: TRBD1 (6 bases). The V and J ends lost 2 bases and 5 bases respectively, with 10 bases between them. The CDR3 spans 13 residues. Germline-derived CDR1 and CDR2 are SGHVS and FQNEAQ. The CDR3 spells CASSLTGINEQYF. CDR3 nucleotides: TGTGCCAGCAGCTTAACAGGGATAAACGAGCAGTACTTC. The full variable domain, its missing parts supplied by reference TRBV7-8 and TRBJ2-7, is GAGVSQSPRYKVAKRGQDVALRCDPISGHVSLFWYQQALGQGPEFLTYFQNEAQLDKSGLPSDRFFAERPEGSVSTLKIQRTQQEDSAVYLCASSLTGINEQYFGPGTRLTVT.

The rearrangement joins TRBV7-2 to TRBJ1-2, with D possibly being TRBD1 (6 bases). This CDR3 is 14 amino acids long. Trimming cost V 5 bases and J 0 bases, with 10 bases left between them. CDR1 is SGHTA, CDR2 FQGNSA, per germline. The CDR3 DNA reads TGTGCCAGCAGCGGCTGGACAGCTAACTATGGCTACACCTTC. Translation: CASSGWTANYGYTF.

The chain links TRBV7-2 to TRBJ1-2; weak D call: TRBD1 (6 bases). The CDR3 is 15 residues long. Trimming shortened V by 5 bases and J by 7 bases, and 20 bases separated the two germline ends. Germline CDR1 reads SGHTA; CDR2 reads FQGNSA. In nucleotides, the CDR3 is TGTGCCAGCAGCATGGGGACAACCCCCTCCGTTGGCTACACCTTC. Protein: CASSMGTTPSVGYTF.

The J gene is TRBJ2-5, the V gene TRBV15, with TRBD1 as a possible D gene (5 bases). The V gene's germline CDR1 is LNHNV and CDR2 YYDKDF (reference sequence). The CDR3 spans 15 residues. With 1 base removed from V and 5 bases from J, the gap between germline ends came to 14 bases. The CDR3 region is CATSRVWRRAETQYF. For the CDR3, the DNA is TGTGCCACCAGCAGAGTATGGCGCAGGGCTGAGACCCAGTACTTC.

This chain uses TRBV4-3 with TRBJ1-5; D unresolved. Germline V CDR1 and CDR2: LGHNA, YSLEER. This CDR3 comprises 15 residues. V shed 3 bases and J shed 5 bases, with 14 bases lying between them. This chain's CDR3 is CASSHYSTADQPQHF. CDR3 DNA: TGCGCCAGCAGCCACTATTCAACAGCAGATCAGCCCCAGCATTTT.

The V and J genes are TRBV27 and TRBJ2-7; 9 bases agree with TRBD2. Germline lookup yields CDR1 MNHEY and CDR2 SMNVEV (reference sequence). The CDR3 consists of 14 residues. J lost 3 bases, V lost 7 bases, and 7 bases had no gene match. CDR3 amino acids: CASTLAGTHYEQYF. The CDR3 coding sequence is TGTGCCAGCACCCTAGCGGGAACCCACTACGAGCAGTACTTC.

This clone was counted only a few times. The J gene is TRBJ2-7, the V gene TRBV7-8, with D uncertain. The CDR3 length is 11 residues. V was pared by 1 base and J by 6 bases, with 4 bases between. Germline lookup yields CDR1 SGHVS and CDR2 FQNEAQ. The CDR3 is CASSLVGEQYF. As DNA, the CDR3 is TGTGCCAGCAGCTTAGTGGGCGAGCAGTACTTC.

The rearrangement links TRBV19 to TRBJ2-7, with TRBD1 matching 9 bases. The CDR3 extends over 14 amino acids. Germline V gene sequence: CDR1 LNHDA, CDR2 SQIVND (reference sequence). Unmatched junction bases numbered 4, after V lost 4 bases and J lost 3 bases. The CDR3 loop is CASSSRDRVYEQYF. CDR3 nucleotide sequence: TGTGCCAGTAGTAGCCGGGACAGGGTCTACGAGCAGTACTTC.

This clone was counted once. The chain joins TRBV6-5 to TRBJ2-7, with D perhaps TRBD2 (6 bases). In germline, CDR1 is MNHEY, CDR2 SVGAGI. V was shortened by 0 bases and J by 0 bases, with 6 bases between the two germline ends. The CDR3 covers 14 residues. CDR3 amino acids: CASSYSGGSYEQYF. The CDR3 DNA reads TGTGCCAGCAGTTACTCGGGGGGCTCCTACGAGCAGTACTTC.

V and J are TRBV7-9 and TRBJ2-1, with 8 bases that match TRBD2. This CDR3 has 15 amino acids. Germline V gene sequence: CDR1 SEHNR, CDR2 FQNEAQ (reference sequence). Trimming at V came to 1 base and at J to 3 bases, leaving 2 bases not matched to a gene. Here the CDR3 DNA reads TGTGCCAGCAGCTTAGTCGCGGGGGGCTACAATGAGCAGTTCTTC. Its translation: CASSLVAGGYNEQFF.

The chain's CDR3 is CASSLVSRHQFF. The CDR3 DNA sequence: TGTGCCAGCAGCTTAGTCTCGAGGCATCAGTTCTTC. The V and J genes are TRBV7-2 and TRBJ2-1; no definite D call. V was trimmed by 1 base and J by 13 bases, leaving 11 bases between them. The CDR3 sequence is 12 residues long. Germline V gene lookup returns CDR1 SGHTA and CDR2 FQGNSA.